This is a list of T cell receptor beta chains from one sample in a study of shared clonotypes between healthy human individuals. Here immunoSEQ multiplex PCR was the method, and the copy in TCRdb shows in-frame clones only, minus some. The repertoire holds millions of clones, with 85% to 95% as singletons. The sequencing input was naive CD4+ T cells sorted from blood. Receptor source: a man between 18 and 29 years old in good health. Each CDR3 is given with its conserved first and last residue. D genes are given only for firm matches. The size of a clone is reported for some rows only, either as once, few or many, or as a class for expanded clones.

TRBJ2-7 | TRBV20-1 | . | TRBD2 | TGCAGTGCCGAGGCGGGGGTCGAGCAGTACTTC | CSAEAGVEQYF
TRBJ1-1 | TRBV4-1 | . | . | TGCGCCAGCAGCCAAGGCCGGCTTGGGACGGTGAACACTGAAGCTTTCTTT | CASSQGRLGTVNTEAFF
TRBJ2-7 | TRBV30 | many | TRBD1 | TGTGCCTGGGCCTTGGGGACAGTCTCCTACGAGCAGTACTTC | CAWALGTVSYEQYF
TRBJ2-7 | TRBV11-2 | . | . | TGTGCCAGCAGCTTAGCCGGGACACCGCCTCTCCTACGAGAGCAGTACTTC | CASSLAGTPPLLREQYF
TRBJ2-3 | TRBV4-1 | once | TRBD1 | TGCGCCAGCAGCCTGGGACAGGGGGCGGTGGATACGCAGTATTTT | CASSLGQGAVDTQYF
TRBJ1-5 | TRBV19 | . | . | TGTGCCAGTAGTATGACAGCCTTCAATCAGCCCCAGCATTTT | CASSMTAFNQPQHF
TRBJ2-2 | TRBV6-5 | . | . | TGTGCCAGCAAAATGACTGGAAACACCGGGGAGCTGTTTTTT | CASKMTGNTGELFF
TRBJ1-4 | TRBV11-3 | . | . | TGTGCCAGCAGCTTAGAATGCAGGGACTATCGGGAAAAACTGTTTTTT | CASSLECRDYREKLFF
TRBJ2-7 | TRBV5-1 | . | . | TGCGCCAGCAGCTTGGACGGGATCTCCTACGAGCAGTACTTC | CASSLDGISYEQYF
TRBJ1-5 | TRBV19 | once | . | TGTGCCAGTAGTATATGGAGCAGGGACGGCAATCAGCCCCAGCATTTT | CASSIWSRDGNQPQHF
TRBJ1-2 | TRBV21-1 | . | . | TGTGCCAGCAGCATCCCACCGGGACAGAAGAGCTACACCTTC | CASSIPPGQKSYTF
TRBJ1-1 | TRBV6-1 | . | TRBD1 | TGTGCCAGCAGTCATACAGGGGGGACTGAAGCTTTCTTT | CASSHTGGTEAFF
TRBJ2-7 | TRBV6-6 | . | . | TGTGCCAGCAGTTACTCGGACACTGCCTACGAGCAGTACTTC | CASSYSDTAYEQYF
TRBJ1-2 | TRBV28 | . | . | TGTGCCAGCAGCCGGGACGGTACTAACTATGGCTACACCTTC | CASSRDGTNYGYTF
TRBJ2-7 | TRBV7-2 | . | . | TGTGCCAGCAGCTTAGAGGCGGGCAACTACGAGCAGTACTTC | CASSLEAGNYEQYF
TRBJ2-7 | TRBV5-1 | . | . | TGCGCCAGCAGTCCGGATGCTACCTACGAGCAGTACTTC | CASSPDATYEQYF
TRBJ1-2 | TRBV20-1 | . | . | TGCAGCGGGAGTAAGAACTATGGCTACACCTTC | CSGSKNYGYTF
TRBJ2-5 | TRBV5-4 | . | TRBD2 | TGTGCCAGCAGCTCGCAACGACTAGCGGTACAAGAGACCCAGTACTTC | CASSSQRLAVQETQYF
TRBJ2-3 | TRBV6-5 | . | . | TGTGCCAGCAGTTATGTGATCACCTCAGACACAGATACGCAGTATTTT | CASSYVITSDTDTQYF
TRBJ2-7 | TRBV7-8 | . | . | TGTGCCAGCAGCTTCACCCCCAGATCTTACTACGAGCAGTACTTC | CASSFTPRSYYEQYF
TRBJ2-7 | TRBV30 | . | . | TGTGCCTGGAGTATCGGGGGGACACCGATCTACGAGCAGTACTTC | CAWSIGGTPIYEQYF
TRBJ2-1 | TRBV5-1 | . | . | TGCGCCAGCAGCCGGGACGGCGGCTCCTACAATGAGCAGTTCTTC | CASSRDGGSYNEQFF
TRBJ2-2 | TRBV18 | . | TRBD1 | TGTGCCAGCTCACGACAGGGTAGTACCGGGGAGCTGTTTTTT | CASSRQGSTGELFF
TRBJ2-7 | TRBV19 | . | TRBD1 | TGTGCCAGTCGCCCCGGGACAGGGCGCGAGCAGTACTTC | CASRPGTGREQYF
TRBJ1-2 | TRBV10-2 | . | . | TGCGCCAGCAGTGAAGGGCCAGGGAGGCACGGCTACACCTTC | CASSEGPGRHGYTF
TRBJ2-1 | TRBV25-1 | . | . | TGTGCCAGCAGGGCCGTGAACAGTTACAATGAGCAGTTCTTC | CASRAVNSYNEQFF
TRBJ2-2 | TRBV2 | . | TRBD1 | TGTGCCAGCAGTGTAGGACAGGGGCAATTTACCGGGGAGCTGTTTTTT | CASSVGQGQFTGELFF
TRBJ2-1 | TRBV6-5 | . | . | TGTGCCAGCAAAAGACAGAACAATGAGCAGTTCTTC | CASKRQNNEQFF
TRBJ1-2 | TRBV19 | . | . | TGTGCCAGTAGTACCCGGGATTACTATGGCTACACCTTC | CASSTRDYYGYTF
TRBJ2-1 | TRBV11-3 | . | TRBD1 | TGTGCCAGCAGCCGACAGGGGGCGGGTTACAATGAGCAGTTCTTC | CASSRQGAGYNEQFF
TRBJ2-1 | TRBV27 | . | TRBD1 | TGTGCCAGCAGTCATCAACAGGGGAATGAGCAGTTCTTC | CASSHQQGNEQFF
TRBJ2-5 | TRBV10-2 | . | . | TGCGCCAGCAGTGAGTGGACTACATTACAGACCCAGTACTTC | CASSEWTTLQTQYF
TRBJ2-7 | TRBV13 | . | TRBD1 | TGTGCCAGCAGCAGCCCGCGGACAGGGTTTTACGAGCAGTACTTC | CASSSPRTGFYEQYF
TRBJ1-5 | TRBV30 | . | . | TGTGCCTGGAGTTTAATGGGTGATCAGCCCCAGCATTTT | CAWSLMGDQPQHF
TRBJ2-1 | TRBV10-2 | . | . | TGCGCCGCCGAAGGACAGCTAGGGTACAATGAGCAGTTCTTC | CAAEGQLGYNEQFF
TRBJ2-7 | TRBV9 | . | TRBD1 | TGTGCCAGCAGCGTTTCACAGGGGTCCCACCTAGCTCCCGAGCAGTACTTC | CASSVSQGSHLAPEQYF
TRBJ2-2 | TRBV6-4 | . | . | TGTGCCAGCAGTGACCATTTAAGGAGGGGCTCGAACACCGGGGAGCTGTTTTTT | CASSDHLRRGSNTGELFF
TRBJ1-2 | TRBV5-1 | . | TRBD1 | TGCGCCAGCAGCTTGGTTACAGGGGGCGGCTATGGCTACACCTTC | CASSLVTGGGYGYTF
TRBJ1-2 | TRBV2 | . | . | TGTGCCAGCAGTGGGCGGGACATCTCAGGCTACACCTTC | CASSGRDISGYTF
TRBJ1-5 | TRBV25-1 | . | TRBD1 | TGTGCCAGCAGAACTAATAGGACAGGGAAGGATACCAATCAGCCCCAGCATTTT | CASRTNRTGKDTNQPQHF
TRBJ1-5 | TRBV7-2 | . | . | TGTGCCAGCAGGTCGGTTAGCAATCAGCCCCAGCATTTT | CASRSVSNQPQHF
TRBJ2-7 | TRBV19 | . | . | TGTGCCAGTAGTATCAGGGGCTGGGACGAGCAGTACTTC | CASSIRGWDEQYF